This T cell receptor beta chain was sequenced for a study of regulatory T cells in long-lasting Graves disease. Whole-study findings and limits: Rather than thyroid tissue, only peripheral blood underwent study.

The time point was: newly diagnosed GD, antithyroid drugs for less than 3 months. Construction of the TCR library relied on RNA isolated from PBMCs. The length of the CDR3 is 14 residues. Germline values: CDR1 LGHNA, CDR2 YSLEER. With V trimmed by 0 bases and J by 4 bases, 2 bases remained unmatched. Building of the TCR beta libraries involved iRepertoire HTBI primers and Arm-PCR of CDR3 regions. TCRdb reprocessed the multiplex PCR reads via MiXCR and lists one record per CDR3 protein. The repertoire includes roughly 500,000 distinct CDR3 sequences, 12% of them detected once, and roughly 8.9% sits in the top ten. Turning to this clonotype: Its antigen is not known.

This same sample was also part of a study on T cells in Graves' hyperthyroidism and ophthalmopathy.

The chain employs TRBV4-3 and TRBJ2-5; 7 bases map to TRBD1. This TCR derives from a woman aged 25 to 39 with Graves disease. Material: peripheral blood mononuclear cells (PBMCs), obtained at new diagnosis, from a patient treated with antithyroid drugs. CDR3 loop: CASSQDPGGETQYF. DNA of the CDR3: TGCGCCAGCAGCCAAGACCCAGGGGGAGAGACCCAGTACTTC.